The entry that follows covers one T cell receptor beta chain sequence. What it binds is unknown. The data stem from a study of T cells in tuberculosis. Sequencing was performed with immunoSEQ multiplex PCR; in TCRdb, only in-frame clones are kept and a portion is missing. Among roughly 24,000 clones listed, around 97% were seen once. V lost 6 bases and J lost 7; bases outside the gene matches: 5. The V gene's germline CDR1 is LNHDA and CDR2 SQIVND (reference sequence). The CDR3 runs 12 residues. At study entry, adolescents had tuberculin skin tests and IGRA screening. Study-wide results and limits: GEM motif frequencies gave 70% accuracy; the GMM repertoire gave approximately 90%. GMM-specific TCRs were nearer to active tuberculosis alpha repertoires, suggesting expansion.

The sample consisted of PBMCs. The rearrangement joins TRBV19 to TRBJ1-1; 7 bases align to TRBD1. This clonotype was sampled from a donor aged 10-29 years with latent tuberculosis or without tuberculosis infection. CDR3 nucleotide sequence: TGTGCCAGTAGGACAGGGAGAATTGAAGCTTTCTTT. It encodes CASRTGRIEAFF.